Listed below are T cell receptor beta chains from one sample, sequenced in a study of shared clonotypes between healthy human individuals. TCRdb keeps only in-frame clones here, not all; method: immunoSEQ multiplex PCR. The sample consists of 2.3 million or so clones, about 92% of them appearing once. Sequencing input: naive CD4+ T cells from PBMCs. These TCRs come from a man aged 18 to 30 in good health. Some clones in this sample may be carry-over from other donors' samples. Each CDR3 is given with its conserved first and last residue. D genes are given only for firm matches.

V gene	D gene	CDR3 protein
TRBV6-6	-	CASSYRDVSTEAFF
TRBV29-1	-	CSVEEGIKAGELFF
TRBV6-6	TRBD1	CASSYGQGIYGYTF
TRBV6-1	-	CASSREYQETQYF
TRBV11-2	TRBD1	CASSQTASTGSYEQYF
TRBV28	TRBD1	CASTRDRVQHEQYF
TRBV6-1	TRBD2	CASHNSGRSYNEQFF
TRBV9	TRBD1	CASSVYGTGIYEQYF
TRBV25-1	-	CASSGSGGWPQHF
TRBV7-9	-	CASTYSARQAGGVPEAFF
TRBV13	TRBD1	CASSSLGDRGSGANVLTF
TRBV7-9	-	CASSLVAANYGYTF
TRBV10-3	TRBD1	CAISYGTGGQETQYF
TRBV7-6	-	CASSPSSGNGYTF
TRBV11-2	-	CASSLWSSGPYEQYF
TRBV6-1	TRBD2	CASSEIGGRRANEQFF
TRBV18	TRBD1	CASSPFYRQGAPNYGYTF
TRBV5-1	-	CASTPDQGPGYTF
TRBV5-1	-	CASSFSQGGDTQYF
TRBV4-1	TRBD2	CASSQDRLAGPQLNIQYF
TRBV29-1	-	CSVSREQFF
TRBV5-1	TRBD2	CASSLASGSSDQETQYF
TRBV5-1	-	CASSQESEQYF
TRBV5-1	-	CASSFAGSYGYTF
TRBV9	-	CASSVAPGSSYNEQFF
TRBV11-2	-	CASRAPGLISHGYTF
TRBV7-9	TRBD1	CASSRQGASYNEQFF
TRBV19	TRBD1	CASSTDGTGRISGANVLTF
TRBV4-2	TRBD2	CASSHLAGGPGNEQFF
TRBV18	-	CASSPGQSNQPQHF
TRBV5-5	-	CASSSPGRAGHGYTF
TRBV7-2	-	CASSLSITEYEQYF
TRBV5-1	TRBD2	CASSLDNPGGAQYF
TRBV27	-	CASSERRNTGELFF
TRBV9	TRBD2	CASTGGLQRPSRTDTQYF
TRBV7-9	-	CASSFVAGLADTQYF
TRBV28	-	CASSPPPLGTRQNQPQHF
TRBV5-1	TRBD2	CASSLFGTSSYEQYF